Listed below are T cell receptor beta chains from one sample, sequenced in a study of control samples from healthy donors and cancer patients. Method: immunoSEQ multiplex PCR; TCRdb's copy keeps in-frame clones and lacks some. The sample lists tens of thousands of clones, more than 75% seen once, with about 1.5% in the top ten. Material: PBMCs. The source is a middle-aged woman with lung cancer. CDR3s include the opening cysteine and the closing phenylalanine or tryptophan. D genes are given only for firm matches. Clone size appears in some rows only: once, few, many, or a class for an expanded clone.

TRBJ2-7 | TRBV28 | NA | NA | 15 | TGTGCCAGCAGTCCACGAAGGACTGCAACCTACGAGCAGTACTTC | CASSPRRTATYEQYF
TRBJ2-4 | TRBV19 | NA | TRBD1 | 14 | TGTGCCAGTAGTATAAGGGACAGCAAAAACATTCAGTACTTC | CASSIRDSKNIQYF
TRBJ2-1 | TRBV12-3/TRBV12-4 | NA | NA | 13 | TGTGCCAGCAGTCAGGGGGGGCTCAATGAGCAGTTCTTC | CASSQGGLNEQFF
TRBJ2-1 | TRBV28 | NA | TRBD2 | 15 | TGTGCCAGCACCACAAGAGCGGGGTCCTACAATGAGCAGTTCTTC | CASTTRAGSYNEQFF
TRBJ2-2 | TRBV11-2 | NA | NA | 13 | TGTGCCAGCAGCTTAGGTGGGAGAGGGGAGCTGTTTTTT | CASSLGGRGELFF
TRBJ1-1 | TRBV19 | NA | TRBD1 | 14 | TGTGCCAGTAGTCTTCAGGGGGCGAGCACTGAAGCTTTCTTT | CASSLQGASTEAFF
TRBJ1-2 | TRBV9 | NA | NA | 14 | TGTGCCAGCAGCCCCATCGGGACGCCGGAAGCCTCCACCTTC | CASSPIGTPEASTF
TRBJ2-2 | TRBV27 | NA | NA | 15 | TGTGCCAGCAGTCCCGGACGGGACGGGCCCGGGGAGCTGTTTTTT | CASSPGRDGPGELFF
TRBJ2-1 | TRBV3-1/TRBV3-2 | NA | TRBD2 | 15 | TGTGCCAGCAGCCTCGGACTAGCGGGGGGTGAAGAGCAGTTCTTC | CASSLGLAGGEEQFF
TRBJ2-5 | TRBV6-5 | once | NA | 15 | TGTGCCAGCAGTAGAGGGACACCGAAGCAAGAGACCCAGTACTTC | CASSRGTPKQETQYF
TRBJ2-2 | TRBV2 | NA | NA | 13 | TGTGCCAGCAGGCTACTAGTTATCGGGGAGCTGTTTTTT | CASRLLVIGELFF
TRBJ2-7 | TRBV5-6 | NA | NA | 17 | TGTGCCAGCAGCTTGAGGATTCCGGACAAAACACCCTACGAGCAGTACTTC | CASSLRIPDKTPYEQYF
TRBJ1-5 | TRBV5-5 | NA | NA | 15 | TGTGCCAGCAGCTTGGCTCCCGGGGTGGGTCAGCCCCAGCATTTT | CASSLAPGVGQPQHF